This T cell receptor beta chain came from a study of memory CD4+ T cells and cytomegalovirus serostatus. Per the original methods: Out-of-frame sequences were removed, leaving roughly 2.1 million distinct TCRbeta sequences. Produced via immunoSEQ multiplex PCR; TCRdb's table is partial and in-frame only. For V, J and clone size, that table is used; D and trimming come from the DNA. The sample records some 60,000 clones, about 81% being singletons. The V and J ends lost 1 base and 0 bases respectively, with 7 bases between them. The CDR3 runs 15 residues. The germline V gene encodes CDR1 SGHTA and CDR2 FQGNSA. Single viable CD3+CD4+CD8-CD45RO+ cells were sorted as the memory CD4+ T cells.

The TCR sequence derives from an adult in good health and CMV-seronegative. Sequenced input: memory CD4+ T cells from blood. The chain carries TRBV7-2 and TRBJ1-5; tentatively, D is TRBD1 (5 bases). CDR3 DNA sequence: TGTGCCAGCAGCTTAGTGGGACTTAGCAATCAGCCCCAGCATTTT. This encodes CASSLVGLSNQPQHF.